This TCR beta chain was observed in a study of regulatory T cells in long-lasting Graves disease. Time point indicated: newly diagnosed GD, antithyroid drugs for less than 3 months. Construction of the TCR library relied on RNA isolated from PBMCs. It was by American Thyroid Association guidelines that Graves' disease was diagnosed. For TCR beta, libraries came from iRepertoire HTBI primers and Arm-PCR of CDR3 regions. TCRdb re-derived calls from the multiplex PCR reads in MiXCR, one entry per CDR3 protein. The sample carries some 450,000 distinct CDR3 sequences, 16% recorded once. In addition, the sample was reused for a study of T cells in Graves' hyperthyroidism and ophthalmopathy. Per that study: First-round RT-PCR with HTBI primers amplified the TCR CDR3 region.

Sequences were derived from peripheral blood mononuclear cells (PBMCs), sampled at new diagnosis, from a patient treated with antithyroid drugs. The TCR comes from a woman in her 30s with Graves disease.

CDR3 region: CASGRQRLLTGELFF. CDR3 sequence (DNA): TGTGCCAGCGGACGTCAAAGGTTGTTGACCGGGGAGCTGTTTTTT. This chain joins TRBV6-2 or TRBV6-3 and TRBJ2-2; D uncertain. The CDR3 spans 15 residues. The germline V gene has CDR1 MNHEY and CDR2 SVGEGT. The ends were cut back, 8 bases at V and 5 bases at J, with 18 bases in the middle.